The T cell receptor (beta chain) under discussion was sequenced for a study of blood T cell repertoires in COVID-19. About the research overall: Whether acute or convalescent, the COVID-19 samples came from the United States, Italy and Spain. Sources were T cells, B-cell-depleted T cells, or PBMCs; the material itself was cDNA or gDNA.

Those enrolled in Seattle joined during active infection and were followed longitudinally afterward. As processed by the authors: Estimation of nucleated cell counts was performed using reference gene primer amplification. Clones were read by immunoSEQ multiplex PCR, and TCRdb kept only the in-frame ones, dropping some. The V and J calls and clone size are taken from that table; D and trimming were inferred from the DNA. The data contain 150,000 to 170,000 clones, around 83% of them seen just once; the ten biggest clones take up roughly an eighth. The CDR3 extends over 15 amino acids. V was trimmed by 7 bases and J by 0 bases, leaving 13 bases between them. Germline V gene sequence: CDR1 MNHEY, CDR2 SVGAGI.

This receptor was identified in a woman in her fifties or sixties with COVID-19, enrolled during active disease. Sample: peripheral blood. The chain is built from TRBV6-5 and TRBJ1-5; D is ambiguous. The CDR3 loop is CASIPQPYSNQPQHF. The CDR3 DNA is TGTGCCAGCATACCACAGCCTTATAGCAATCAGCCCCAGCATTTT.